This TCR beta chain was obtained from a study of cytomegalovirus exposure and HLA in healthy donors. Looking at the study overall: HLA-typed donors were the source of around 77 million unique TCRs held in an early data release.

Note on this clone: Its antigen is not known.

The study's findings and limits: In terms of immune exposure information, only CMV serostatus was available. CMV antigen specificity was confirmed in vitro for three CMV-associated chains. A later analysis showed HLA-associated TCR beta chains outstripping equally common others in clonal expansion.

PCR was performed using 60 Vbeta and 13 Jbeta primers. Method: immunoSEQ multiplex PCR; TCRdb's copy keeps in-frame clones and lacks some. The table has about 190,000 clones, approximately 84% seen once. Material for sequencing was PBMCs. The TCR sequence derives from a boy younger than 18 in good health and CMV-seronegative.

CDR3 protein: CATSDRDFYEQYF. In DNA form, the CDR3 reads TGTGCCACCTCGGACAGAGACTTCTACGAGCAGTACTTC. The chain combines TRBV10-3 with TRBJ2-7, with a weak D call TRBD1 (6 bases). The CDR3 length is 13 residues. Germline V lookup: CDR1 ENHRY, CDR2 SYGVKD. V lost 10 bases, J lost 3 bases, and 16 bases lay in between.